The sequence of this TCR beta chain was determined in a study of T cell changes during pregnancy in multiple sclerosis. In germline, CDR1 is MDHEN, CDR2 SYDVKM. The CDR3 is made up of 15 amino acids. V gave up 4 bases and J gave up 5 bases; unmatched junction bases: 10. Sequenced by immunoSEQ multiplex PCR; TCRdb stores in-frame clones only, minus some. This repertoire shows tens of thousands of clones, 92% found once; its top ten account for less than 3.5%. The receptor was isolated from a female donor in good health, enrolled as a control in a pregnancy study. The starting material was peripheral blood, obtained in the third trimester of pregnancy. J is TRBJ2-5 and V is TRBV28, with 7 bases lining up with TRBD1. The CDR3 nucleotides are TGTGCCAGCAGTTCTTTGACGACAGGGATGGAGACCCAGTACTTC. It specifies CASSSLTTGMETQYF.